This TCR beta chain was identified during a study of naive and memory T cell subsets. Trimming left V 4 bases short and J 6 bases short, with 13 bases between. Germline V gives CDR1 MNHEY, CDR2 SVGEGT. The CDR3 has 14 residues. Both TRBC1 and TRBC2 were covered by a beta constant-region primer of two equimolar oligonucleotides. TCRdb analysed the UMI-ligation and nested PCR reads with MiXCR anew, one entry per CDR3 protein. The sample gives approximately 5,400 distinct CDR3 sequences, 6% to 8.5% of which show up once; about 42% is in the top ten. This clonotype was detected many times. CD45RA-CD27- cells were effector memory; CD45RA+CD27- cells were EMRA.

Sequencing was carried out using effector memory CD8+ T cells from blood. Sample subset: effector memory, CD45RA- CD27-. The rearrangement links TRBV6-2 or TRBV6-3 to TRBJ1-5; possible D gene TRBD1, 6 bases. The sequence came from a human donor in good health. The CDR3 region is CASSSGGRIQPQHF. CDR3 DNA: TGTGCCAGCAGTTCCGGGGGGCGGATTCAGCCCCAGCATTTT.